This is a list of T cell receptor beta chains from one sample in a study of PD-1 blockade in classical Hodgkin lymphoma. Profiled with immunoSEQ multiplex PCR; TCRdb holds only in-frame clones, not every one. Of tens of thousands of clones listed, 85% to 90% are singletons. Sample: peripheral blood mononuclear cells (PBMCs), taken before the fourth cycle of nivolumab. These receptors all come from a human donor with classical Hodgkin lymphoma. Both conserved end residues are part of each CDR3. A D gene is named only where the DNA matches it firmly. Clone size is shown for a subset of rows, as once, few, many or a class of expanded clone.

V gene	D gene	clone size	J gene	CDR3 protein	CDR3 DNA
TRBV11-3	.	.	TRBJ2-7	CASSLDEYEQYF	TGTGCCAGCAGCTTAGATGAGTACGAGCAGTACTTC
TRBV10-3	TRBD1	.	TRBJ1-2	CAISESGTGWGKNYGYTF	TGTGCCATCAGTGAGTCGGGGACAGGGTGGGGAAAGAACTATGGCTACACCTTC
TRBV27	.	.	TRBJ2-7	CASTPVGRGHEQYF	TGTGCCAGCACCCCGGTGGGCAGGGGCCACGAGCAGTACTTC
TRBV27	TRBD2	.	TRBJ2-1	CASITGTSGNNEQFF	TGTGCCAGCATTACCGGGACTAGCGGGAACAATGAGCAGTTCTTC
TRBV11-3	TRBD2	.	TRBJ2-7	CASSLDRLAGVYEQYF	TGTGCCAGCAGCTTAGATCGACTAGCGGGAGTCTACGAGCAGTACTTC
TRBV19	TRBD2	once	TRBJ2-3	CASSPGSGTTDTQYF	TGTGCCAGTAGTCCGGGGAGCGGGACCACAGATACGCAGTATTTT
TRBV6-1	TRBD2	.	TRBJ2-1	CASQVGRGNEQFF	TGTGCCAGCCAGGTCGGGAGGGGAAATGAGCAGTTCTTC
TRBV14	.	.	TRBJ2-2	CASSQDSGNTGELFF	TGTGCCAGCAGCCAAGATTCAGGGAACACCGGGGAGCTGTTTTTT
TRBV27	.	.	TRBJ2-7	CASSLSDTNYEQYF	TGTGCCAGCAGTTTATCGGACACCAACTACGAGCAGTACTTC
TRBV14	.	.	TRBJ2-5	CASSQKETQYF	TGTGCCAGCAGCCAAAAAGAGACCCAGTACTTC
TRBV6-5	.	.	TRBJ2-1	CASSYDTNYNEQFF	TGTGCCAGCAGTTACGACACTAACTACAATGAGCAGTTCTTC
TRBV6-5	TRBD2	once	TRBJ2-1	CAVSGSYNEQFF	TGTGCCGTCAGCGGGAGTTACAATGAGCAGTTCTTC
TRBV5-5	.	.	TRBJ2-7	CASSTSSELEQYF	TGTGCCAGCAGCACGAGTTCCGAACTCGAGCAGTACTTC
TRBV6-4	TRBD2	.	TRBJ2-1	CASSSSGSSNEQFF	TGTGCCAGCAGTTCTAGCGGGAGCTCCAATGAGCAGTTCTTC
TRBV18	.	.	TRBJ2-2	CASSPQAQANTGELFF	TGTGCCAGCTCACCGCAAGCGCAGGCGAACACCGGGGAGCTGTTTTTT
TRBV27	.	.	TRBJ2-7	CASSLSGASYEQYF	TGTGCCAGCAGTTTATCAGGGGCTAGCTACGAGCAGTACTTC
TRBV28	TRBD1	once	TRBJ2-2	CASSLGGQGGTGELFF	TGTGCCAGCAGTTTGGGTGGACAGGGAGGCACCGGGGAGCTGTTTTTT
TRBV18	TRBD2	.	TRBJ2-3	CASSRESGRAEMEYF	TGTGCCAGCTCGCGGGAGAGCGGGAGGGCCGAGATGGAGTATTTT
TRBV5-1	TRBD1	.	TRBJ1-3	CASSLSTTGSGNTIYF	TGCGCCAGCAGCTTGTCCACGACAGGGTCTGGAAACACCATATATTTT
TRBV27	TRBD2	once	TRBJ2-7	CASSLSLASGRHEQYF	TGTGCCAGCAGTTTATCTCTGGCTAGCGGCCGGCACGAGCAGTACTTC
TRBV18	.	.	TRBJ1-2	CASSPGRSVHYGYTF	TGTGCCAGCTCACCCGGACGCTCCGTACACTATGGCTACACCTTC
TRBV11-3	.	.	TRBJ2-7	CASSFQGISYEQYF	TGTGCCAGCAGCTTTCAGGGGATCTCCTACGAGCAGTACTTC
TRBV9	.	.	TRBJ1-2	CASRLNEGGYTF	TGTGCCAGCAGGCTGAACGAGGGTGGCTACACCTTC
TRBV28	.	.	TRBJ1-2	CASSSNTPTVRYGYTF	TGTGCCAGCAGTTCAAATACCCCGACAGTACGCTATGGCTACACCTTC
TRBV14	.	.	TRBJ1-2	CASSQQRTANYGYTF	TGTGCCAGCAGCCAACAACGGACAGCTAACTATGGCTACACCTTC
TRBV27	.	.	TRBJ1-2	CASSTLGGYGYTF	TGTGCCAGCAGCACCCTGGGGGGCTATGGCTACACCTTC
TRBV5-1	.	.	TRBJ1-1	CASSWGGGNTEAFF	TGCGCCAGCAGCTGGGGAGGAGGGAACACTGAAGCTTTCTTT
TRBV11-1	TRBD1	.	TRBJ1-1	CASSPGQGMNTEAFF	TGTGCCAGCAGCCCGGGACAGGGAATGAACACTGAAGCTTTCTTT
TRBV7-3	.	.	TRBJ2-5	CASSSRGSETQYF	TGTGCCAGCAGCTCCAGGGGATCGGAGACCCAGTACTTC
TRBV19	.	.	TRBJ1-1	CASNGPGDNTEAFF	TGTGCCAGTAATGGTCCAGGGGACAACACTGAAGCTTTCTTT
TRBV27	TRBD1	.	TRBJ2-3	CASPKPPGQGCTDTQYF	TGTGCCAGCCCGAAACCCCCCGGACAGGGCTGCACAGATACGCAGTATTTT
TRBV5-1	.	.	TRBJ2-7	CASSATASYEQYF	TGCGCCAGCAGCGCGACAGCCTCCTACGAGCAGTACTTC
TRBV7-3	.	.	TRBJ1-1	CASSEQGTATEAFF	TGTGCCAGCAGCGAACAGGGTACGGCAACTGAAGCTTTCTTT
TRBV11-2	TRBD2	.	TRBJ2-5	CASSPLAGVGETQYF	TGTGCCAGCAGCCCCCTAGCGGGAGTTGGAGAGACCCAGTACTTC
TRBV27	.	.	TRBJ1-5	CASSLLGVSNQPQHF	TGTGCCAGCAGTTTGCTAGGGGTTAGCAATCAGCCCCAGCATTTT
TRBV6-5	TRBD2	.	TRBJ2-3	CASSLPGGGADTQYF	TGTGCCAGCAGTCTTCCCGGGGGGGGCGCAGATACGCAGTATTTT
TRBV5-4	TRBD1	.	TRBJ1-1	CASSQQGHMNTEAFF	TGTGCCAGCAGCCAACAGGGGCACATGAACACTGAAGCTTTCTTT
TRBV7-9	TRBD2	few	TRBJ2-5	CASSSPGLAGGPDLETQYF	TGTGCCAGCAGCTCACCGGGACTAGCGGGAGGGCCGGACCTAGAGACCCAGTACTTC
TRBV28	.	.	TRBJ1-5	CASSVGGLGLNQPQHF	TGTGCCAGCAGCGTGGGGGGACTCGGGCTTAATCAGCCCCAGCATTTT
TRBV7-9	TRBD2	.	TRBJ2-7	CASSFALGGDENYEQYF	TGTGCCAGCAGCTTTGCCCTTGGGGGGGATGAGAACTACGAGCAGTACTTC
TRBV5-1	.	.	TRBJ1-5	CASSVGGVHQPQHF	TGCGCCAGCAGCGTAGGGGGGGTCCATCAGCCCCAGCATTTT
TRBV27	TRBD1	.	TRBJ1-2	CASSPQTQGQSFYGYTF	TGTGCCAGCAGTCCCCAGACCCAGGGACAGTCATTCTATGGCTACACCTTC
TRBV11-2	.	.	TRBJ2-7	CASSPRGGTYEQYF	TGTGCCAGCAGCCCCAGGGGGGGGACCTACGAGCAGTACTTC
TRBV19	TRBD2	.	TRBJ2-5	CASSIWISGRATETQYF	TGTGCCAGTAGTATATGGATTAGCGGGAGAGCCACAGAGACCCAGTACTTC
TRBV5-4	.	.	TRBJ1-1	CASSSGFGTEAFF	TGTGCCAGCAGCTCCGGGTTTGGCACTGAAGCTTTCTTT
TRBV28	TRBD1	.	TRBJ1-2	CASHSGTGVGGYTF	TGTGCCAGCCACTCCGGGACAGGGGTCGGTGGCTACACCTTC
TRBV7-8	TRBD2	once	TRBJ2-7	CASSLVGTKGSYEQYF	TGTGCCAGCAGCTTAGTTGGGACTAAAGGTTCCTACGAGCAGTACTTC
TRBV27	.	.	TRBJ2-1	CASSLSPLGLYNEQFF	TGTGCCAGCAGTTTATCCCCCTTAGGTCTCTACAATGAGCAGTTCTTC
TRBV18	TRBD2	.	TRBJ2-3	CASSPRSGSYSDTQYF	TGTGCCAGCTCACCACGGAGCGGGAGCTACTCAGATACGCAGTATTTT
TRBV18	TRBD2	.	TRBJ2-7	CASSLTVLAGGSYEQYF	TGTGCCAGCTCACTTACAGTACTAGCGGGAGGCTCCTACGAGCAGTACTTC
TRBV19	.	.	TRBJ2-7	CASSIVGNAYEQYF	TGTGCCAGTAGTATTGTGGGCAATGCCTACGAGCAGTACTTC
TRBV20-1	.	.	TRBJ2-7	CSASGLHEQYF	TGCAGTGCTTCGGGACTTCACGAGCAGTACTTC
TRBV7-2	.	.	TRBJ1-1	CASRIHSTGKNTEAFF	TGTGCCAGCAGGATCCACTCCACAGGGAAAAACACTGAAGCTTTCTTT